The next 12 T cell receptor beta chains were all read from a single sample in a study of OX40 agonist ivuxolimab in advanced cancers. Sequencing used immunoSEQ multiplex PCR; TCRdb keeps in-frame clones, though not all of them. This table has about 61,000 clones, around 88% appearing once. Sequenced here: CD4+ or CD8+ T cells sorted from blood, sampled in a trial of the OX40 agonist ivuxolimab. These receptors all stem from an adult with an advanced solid tumor such as melanoma, head and neck, liver or kidney cancer.

The chain recombines TRBV7-2 with TRBJ2-3; D is uncertain. Germline CDR1 and CDR2: SGHTA and FQGNSA. The CDR3 covers 13 residues. Trimming removed 4 bases at V and 5 bases at J, with 10 bases between. This CDR3 reads CASSSSFQDTQYF. In nucleotides, the CDR3 is TGTGCCAGCAGCTCCTCATTTCAAGATACGCAGTATTTT.

The chain combines TRBV5-1 with TRBJ1-1; 7 nucleotides agree with TRBD1. Unmatched junction bases numbered 9, after V lost 0 bases and J lost 7 bases. This CDR3 has 15 amino acids. Looked up from germline, CDR1 is SGHRS and CDR2 is YFSETQ. CDR3: CASSLDPGQVGEAFF. Here the CDR3 DNA reads TGCGCCAGCAGCTTGGACCCCGGACAGGTGGGTGAAGCTTTCTTT.

This clone was detected only once. The chain recombines TRBV27 with TRBJ1-1; D is unresolved. The germline V gene has CDR1 MNHEY and CDR2 SMNVEV (reference sequence). The CDR3 is made up of 14 amino acids. V was shortened by 1 base and J by 0 bases, with 6 bases between the two germline ends. CDR3 sequence reads: CASSLWPLNTEAFF. In nucleotides, the CDR3 is TGTGCCAGCAGTTTATGGCCTCTGAACACTGAAGCTTTCTTT.

By frequency in the sample, this clone is medium-sized. The chain recombines TRBV4-2 with TRBJ2-5; weak D call: TRBD1 (5 bases). This CDR3 region has 15 residues. CDR1 and CDR2 from the germline V gene are LGHNA and YNFKEQ. Trimming took off 1 base at V and 4 bases at J, with 13 bases between the two ends. The CDR3 loop reads CASSQAPGLGETQYF. CDR3 nucleotide sequence: TGTGCCAGCAGCCAAGCCCCAGGGCTCGGAGAGACCCAGTACTTC.

The rearrangement joins TRBV5-4 to TRBJ2-5; D unclear. Germline assignment: CDR1 SGHNT and CDR2 YYREEE (reference sequence). The ends were cut back, 4 bases at V and 5 bases at J, with 18 bases in the middle. This CDR3 contains 15 residues. CDR3 bases: TGTGCCAGCAGCCCCCCGGGCGGTAGAAAGGAGACCCAGTACTTC. Its translation is CASSPPGGRKETQYF.

The rearrangement joins TRBV18 to TRBJ2-7, with D maybe TRBD2 (5 bases). This CDR3 has 14 residues. In germline, CDR1 is KGHSH, CDR2 LQKENI. Between the trimmed V and J ends, which lost 2 bases and 4 bases, there was a span of 12 bases. CDR3 residues: CASSPRTEYYEQYF. The CDR3 bases are TGTGCCAGCTCACCAAGGACTGAATATTACGAGCAGTACTTC.

The chain has TRBV9 and TRBJ1-5, with unresolved D. Trimming shortened V by 4 bases and J by 5 bases, and 16 bases separated the two germline ends. There are 15 residues in the CDR3. Germline values: CDR1 SGDLS, CDR2 YYNGEE. CDR3 loop: CASSRKGGRDQPQHF. CDR3 nucleotides: TGTGCCAGCAGCCGTAAGGGAGGAAGGGATCAGCCCCAGCATTTT.

In its sample, this clone was seen once. The junction and the germline gene differ at one end; a read error may be behind it. V usage is TRBV30 and J usage is TRBJ1-2; 7 nucleotides line up with TRBD1. The CDR3 covers 11 residues. Germline CDR1 is GTSNPN and CDR2 is SVGIG (reference sequence). DNA of the CDR3: TGTGCCTGGAGTACCCCGGACAGGCCCTCCTTC. Protein product: CAWSTPDRPSF.

The sample holds one count of this clone. This chain links TRBV28 with TRBJ2-1; D remains unclear. Trimming left V 1 base short and J 9 bases short, with 7 bases between. Germline V gives CDR1 MDHEN, CDR2 SYDVKM. The CDR3 spans 12 residues. In DNA form, the CDR3 reads TGTGCCAGCAGTTTATCCCCCAGTGAGCAGTTCTTC. It is translated as CASSLSPSEQFF.

CDR3 protein: CASSSPVGDPYNEQFF. In DNA form, the CDR3 reads TGTGCCAGCAGTTCCCCAGTGGGAGACCCCTACAATGAGCAGTTCTTC. This chain connects TRBV28 to TRBJ2-1; the D gene is possibly TRBD2 (5 bases). The CDR3 extends over 16 amino acids. V lost 4 bases, J lost 2 bases, and 15 bases lay in between. Per the germline V gene, CDR1 is MDHEN and CDR2 is SYDVKM. Full variable domain (missing parts from reference TRBV28 and TRBJ2-1): DVKVTQSSRYLVKRTGEKVFLECVQDMDHENMFWYRQDPGLGLRLIYFSYDVKMKEKGDIPEGYSVSREKKERFSLILESASTNQTSMYLCASSSPVGDPYNEQFFGPGTRLTVL.

The chain recombines TRBV5-1 with TRBJ2-1; a weak D match, TRBD2 (5 bases). V lost 4 bases, J lost 1 base, and 15 bases lay in between. The CDR3 is 16 amino acids. Germline CDR1 and CDR2: SGHRS and YFSETQ. The CDR3 nucleotides read TGCGCCAGCAGCCCCGAACTAGAAGCGTCCTACAATGAGCAGTTCTTC. Its protein product is CASSPELEASYNEQFF.

The chain recombines TRBV10-2 with TRBJ2-5, with D unresolved. This CDR3 is built from 12 residues. Germline CDR1 reads WSHSY; CDR2 reads SAAADI. Trimming shortened V by 10 bases and J by 0 bases, and 9 bases separated the two germline ends. Here the CDR3 reads CATRQNQETQYF. CDR3 nucleotide sequence: TGCGCCACACGACAAAACCAAGAGACCCAGTACTTC.